This T cell receptor (beta chain) was found in a study of blood T cell repertoires in COVID-19. Overall study context: The United States, Italy and Spain provided the acute and convalescent COVID-19 samples.

Authors' data handling: Counts of nucleated cells, estimated from reference gene primer amplification, were obtained. The method was immunoSEQ multiplex PCR; TCRdb's version includes in-frame clones alone and lacks a portion of them. Clone size and the V and J calls come from that table; the DNA yielded D and trimming. The sample shows approximately 140,000 clones, 70% to 90% of them seen only once. Those enrolled in Seattle joined during active infection and were followed longitudinally afterward. This clone was found once. The CDR3 consists of 15 residues. In germline, CDR1 is LGHNA, CDR2 YSLEER. J lost 10 bases, V lost 1 base, and 4 bases had no gene match.

The chain joins TRBV4-3 to TRBJ1-6; 10 bases match TRBD1. The sequenced sample was peripheral blood. The sequence was collected from a woman between 55 and 75 years old with COVID-19, enrolled during active disease. CDR3 in amino acids: CASSQGQGAVSPLHF. In DNA, the CDR3 is TGCGCCAGCAGCCAAGGACAGGGGGCTGTGTCACCCCTCCACTTT.